This note documents a single T cell receptor beta chain sequence. Its specificity is unknown. The same CDR3 also results from other DNA sequences found in this sample. This entry comes from a study of shared clonotypes between healthy human individuals. Study-wide findings and caveats: Naive subsets typically showed greater estimated richness than memory subsets.

The CDR3 consists of 10 residues. CDR1 SQVTM and CDR2 ANQGSEA come from the germline V gene. V shed 7 bases and J shed 3 bases, with 3 bases lying between them. The assay was immunoSEQ multiplex PCR, and TCRdb's table has in-frame clones only and misses some. The table lists approximately 2.4 million clones, nearly 97% of them singletons. The source material was naive CD4+ T cells sorted from blood. Subset specified: CD45RA+ positively selected. The clonotype originates from a man between 18 and 35 years old in good health. This chain joins TRBV29-1 and TRBJ2-2; D not resolved. CDR3 amino acids: CSAYTGELFF. As DNA, the CDR3 is TGCAGCGCATACACCGGGGAGCTGTTTTTT.